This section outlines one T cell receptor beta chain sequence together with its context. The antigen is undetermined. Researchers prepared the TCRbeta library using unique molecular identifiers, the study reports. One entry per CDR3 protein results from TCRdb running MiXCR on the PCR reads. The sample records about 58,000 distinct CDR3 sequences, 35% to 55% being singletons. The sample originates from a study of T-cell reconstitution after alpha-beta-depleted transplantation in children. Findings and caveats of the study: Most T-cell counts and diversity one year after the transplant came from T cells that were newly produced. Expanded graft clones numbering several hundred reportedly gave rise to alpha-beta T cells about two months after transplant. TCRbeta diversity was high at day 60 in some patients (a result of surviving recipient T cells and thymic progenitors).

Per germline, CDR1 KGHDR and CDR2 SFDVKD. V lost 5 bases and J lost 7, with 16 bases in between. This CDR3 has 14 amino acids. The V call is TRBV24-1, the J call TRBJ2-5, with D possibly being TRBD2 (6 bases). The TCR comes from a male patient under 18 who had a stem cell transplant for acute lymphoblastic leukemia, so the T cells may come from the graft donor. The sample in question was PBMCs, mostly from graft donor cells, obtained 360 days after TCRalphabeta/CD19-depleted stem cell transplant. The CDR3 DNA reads TGTGCCACCAGTGGATCGGGAGAGGCGGCGACCCAGTACTTC. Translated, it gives CATSGSGEAATQYF.